This TCR beta chain was captured by sequencing in a study of blood T cells in healthy people across ages. Study outcomes and limitations: TCR beta diversity, measured per million T cells, fell in a roughly linear way with age.

Germline V gene sequence: CDR1 ENHRY, CDR2 SYGVKD. J gave up 3 bases and V 4 bases, and 4 bases lay outside the gene matches. There are 14 residues in the CDR3. Primers used in a second PCR of roughly 7 to 11 cycles were a sample-barcoded 5' primer and a J-beta primer mix. No fewer than 3 million CDR3-containing paired-end reads came from each sample. TCRdb analysed the 5' RACE reads with MiXCR anew, one entry per CDR3 protein. The table lists roughly 680,000 distinct CDR3 sequences, roughly 21% of them singletons. Each donor was a healthy Caucasian individual from Russia, aged roughly 6 to 100. PBMCs were isolated at a quantity of at least 7 million per sample. As concerns this clonotype: Its antigen is unidentified.

The rearrangement uses TRBV10-3 and TRBJ1-1; TRBD1 matches 8 bases. The material sequenced was blood. The TCR sequence derives from a man between 65 and 80 years old in good health. CDR3 bases: TGTGCCATCAGTGGCAGGGGGCCGGACACTGAAGCTTTCTTT. It specifies CAISGRGPDTEAFF.